This T cell receptor (beta chain) is drawn from a study of blood T cell repertoires in COVID-19. About the study: T cells, B-cell-depleted T cells, or PBMCs supplied cDNA or gDNA.

In the source study's methods: Cell counts per sample came from amplifying reference gene primers. Method: immunoSEQ multiplex PCR; TCRdb's copy keeps in-frame clones and lacks some. V, J and clone size are those of that table, while D and trimming were read from the DNA. The sample consists of 110,000 or so clones, over 75% of them appearing once. The sample comprised peripheral blood. This TCR was sampled from a woman in her 70s who had recovered from COVID-19.

CDR3 DNA sequence: TGTGCCAGCAGCCAAGGGGGACAGGACAATCAGCCCCAGCATTTT. This gives the protein CASSQGGQDNQPQHF. This sequence joins TRBV3-1 (or the pseudogene TRBV3-2) and TRBJ1-5, with 8 bases fitting TRBD1. Germline values: CDR1 LGHDT, CDR2 YNNKEL (reference sequence). J lost 3 bases, V lost 1 base, and 2 bases had no gene match. The CDR3 covers 15 residues.